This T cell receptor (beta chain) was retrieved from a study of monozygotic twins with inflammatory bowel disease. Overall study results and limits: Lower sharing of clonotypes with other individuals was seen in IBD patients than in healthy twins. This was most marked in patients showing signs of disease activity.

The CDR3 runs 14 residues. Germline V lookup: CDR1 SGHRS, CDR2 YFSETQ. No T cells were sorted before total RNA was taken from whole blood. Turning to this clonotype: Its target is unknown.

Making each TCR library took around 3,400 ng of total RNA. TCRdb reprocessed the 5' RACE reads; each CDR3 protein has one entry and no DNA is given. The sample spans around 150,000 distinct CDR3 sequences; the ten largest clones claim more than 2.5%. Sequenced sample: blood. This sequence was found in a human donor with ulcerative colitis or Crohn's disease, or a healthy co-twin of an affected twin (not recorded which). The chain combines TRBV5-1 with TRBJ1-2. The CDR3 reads CASSPGGGNYGYTF.